A single sample gave rise to the 21 T cell receptor beta chains below, sequenced in a study of cytomegalovirus exposure and HLA in healthy donors. The PCR contained 60 Vbeta and 13 Jbeta primers. Produced via immunoSEQ multiplex PCR; TCRdb's table is partial and in-frame only. The table lists 100,000 to 150,000 clones, 73% of them singletons. The sample taken for sequencing was PBMCs. All receptors derive from a woman aged 40 to 50 in good health and CMV-seropositive.

The chain combines TRBV11-3 with TRBJ1-2, with 10 bases matching TRBD1. Germline V gives CDR1 SGHNT, CDR2 YENEEA. The V and J ends lost 4 bases and 7 bases, in that order; junction bases with no gene match: 3. CDR3 length: 13 residues. The CDR3 region is CASSSRTGGGYTF. CDR3 sequence (DNA): TGTGCCAGCAGCTCCCGGACAGGGGGTGGCTACACCTTC. Complete variable domain (other parts from reference TRBV11-3 and TRBJ1-2): EAGVVQSPRYKIIEKKQPVAFWCNPISGHNTLYWYLQNLGQGPELLIRYENEEAVDDSQLPKDRFSAERLKGVDSTLKIQPAELGDSAVYLCASSSRTGGGYTFGSGTRLTVV.

This clone was detected only once. The gene calls are TRBV2 and TRBJ2-2; D may be TRBD1 (5 bases). The CDR3 spans 15 residues. Germline V CDR1 and CDR2: SNHLY, FYNNEI. The V gene lost 4 bases and the J gene lost 0 bases, with 9 bases spanning the gap. CDR3 coding DNA: TGTGCCAGCAGTGCTACAGGCACGAACACCGGGGAGCTGTTTTTT. Translation gives CASSATGTNTGELFF.

The V and J genes are TRBV11-1 and TRBJ2-4; D possibly corresponds to TRBD2 (6 bases). Germline V gene lookup returns CDR1 SGHAT and CDR2 FQDESV (reference sequence). This CDR3 comprises 16 residues. Trimming stripped 6 bases from V and 6 bases from J, with 21 bases between. The CDR3 bases are TGTGCCAGCAGTCCCCACGCGGTTAGCGGACGAAACATTCAGTACTTC. Its protein is CASSPHAVSGRNIQYF.

Worth noting for this clone: At one end the junction does not follow the germline gene, possibly because of a read error. The V call is TRBV4-1, the J call TRBJ1-1, with a possible D match to TRBD1 (5 bases). This CDR3 is 13 amino acids long. Germline V gives CDR1 MGHRA, CDR2 YSYEKL. CDR3: CASSQDGGTEAFF. CDR3 DNA: TGTGCCAGCAGCCAAGACGGGGGCACTGAAGCTTTCTTT.

The gene calls are TRBV29-1 and TRBJ1-1; perhaps TRBD1 as D (5 bases). Trimming removed 5 bases from V and 0 bases from J, with 10 bases in between. The CDR3 covers 13 residues. Germline V gives CDR1 SQVTM, CDR2 ANQGSEA. The CDR3 is CSVPDTLNTEAFF. CDR3 coding DNA: TGCAGCGTTCCGGACACCTTGAACACTGAAGCTTTCTTT.

This clone appeared a few times. The genes are TRBV4-1 and TRBJ2-1; a possible D gene is TRBD2 (6 bases). With 0 bases removed from V and 4 bases from J, the gap between germline ends came to 13 bases. This CDR3 spans 16 amino acids. The germline gives CDR1 MGHRA, CDR2 YSYEKL. CDR3 sequence reads: CASSQERTAGYNEQFF. In nucleotides, the CDR3 is TGCGCCAGCAGCCAAGAACGAACAGCGGGTTACAATGAGCAGTTCTTC.

The rearrangement links TRBV19 to TRBJ2-1; 14 positions match TRBD2. CDR3 size: 18 residues. V dropped 5 bases and J dropped 0; count of bases not matched to a gene: 6. In germline, CDR1 is LNHDA, CDR2 SQIVND (reference sequence). As DNA, the CDR3 is TGTGCCAGTAGTCCAAGGACTAGCGGGGGGAGCTCCTACAATGAGCAGTTCTTC. It specifies CASSPRTSGGSSYNEQFF.

The chain recombines TRBV7-2 with TRBJ1-1, with TRBD1 as a possible D gene (5 bases). Germline CDR1 reads SGHTA; CDR2 reads FQGNSA. The CDR3 runs 13 residues. The V gene lost 5 bases and the J gene lost 4 bases, with 11 bases spanning the gap. The CDR3 nucleotides are TGTGCCAGCAGCCCACCGGGGGGCACTGAAGCTTTCTTT. Residues: CASSPPGGTEAFF.

The sample holds a few counts of this clone. DNA of the CDR3: TGTGCCAGCAGCGTAGCTACAGGACAGGGATCCTACGAGCAGTACTTC. As protein: CASSVATGQGSYEQYF. The J gene is TRBJ2-7, the V gene TRBV9, with 8 bases fitting TRBD1. The CDR3 covers 16 residues. The V and J ends lost 0 bases and 1 base, in that order; junction bases with no gene match: 6. Germline CDR1 and CDR2: SGDLS and YYNGEE.

This chain links TRBV11-2 with TRBJ2-1; a possible D gene is TRBD1 (5 bases). This CDR3 has 14 amino acids. The V and J ends lost 7 bases and 3 bases respectively, with 13 bases between them. Germline V gives CDR1 SGHAT, CDR2 FQNNGV. Here the CDR3 DNA reads TGTGCCAGCACCCAGATCAGGGACTACAATGAGCAGTTCTTC. Translating gives CASTQIRDYNEQFF. Together with reference TRBV11-2 and TRBJ2-1, the CDR3 gives the full variable domain: EAGVAQSPRYKIIEKRQSVAFWCNPISGHATLYWYQQILGQGPKLLIQFQNNGVVDDSQLPKDRFSAERLKGVDSTLKIQPAKLEDSAVYLCASTQIRDYNEQFFGPGTRLTVL.

This clone was detected only a few times. The rearrangement uses TRBV27 and TRBJ2-3, with 15 bases that match TRBD2. The CDR3 is made up of 17 amino acids. V shed 4 bases, J shed 5 bases, and the junction held 7 bases outside the gene matches. Per the germline V gene, CDR1 is MNHEY and CDR2 is SMNVEV (reference sequence). The CDR3 is CASSYGLAGGQGDTQYF. The CDR3 DNA is TGTGCCAGCAGTTACGGACTAGCGGGAGGGCAGGGAGATACGCAGTATTTT.

This clone appeared once. V and J are TRBV18 and TRBJ2-7; 13 bases fit TRBD2. Unmatched junction bases numbered 1, after V lost 0 bases and J lost 2 bases. There are 16 residues in the CDR3. CDR1 is KGHSH and CDR2 is LQKENI in the germline V gene. The CDR3 sequence is CASSPPGLAGPYEQYF. DNA for the CDR3: TGTGCCAGCTCACCACCGGGACTAGCGGGGCCCTACGAGCAGTACTTC.

This clone has more than one count but fewer than ten. The chain couples TRBV6-6 to TRBJ1-3, with a weak D call TRBD1 (6 bases). CDR3 length: 15 residues. Per germline, CDR1 MNHNY and CDR2 SVGAGI (reference sequence). Trimming left V 6 bases short and J 2 bases short, with 14 bases between. The CDR3 sequence is CASSPTGSTGNTIYF. The DNA for the CDR3 is TGTGCCAGCAGCCCTACAGGGTCTACTGGAAACACCATATATTTT.

This clone showed up just a few times. V usage is TRBV21-1 and J usage is TRBJ1-5; the table calls TRBD1, which could not be checked here. TRBV21-1 is an annotated pseudogene. CDR3 length: 15 amino acids. CDR3 DNA: TGTGCCAGCAGCAAATGGGGACAGATGAATCAGCCCCAGCATTTT. This sequence encodes CASSKWGQMNQPQHF.

The chain recombines TRBV28 with TRBJ1-5; TRBD1 matches at 8 bases. This CDR3 spans 16 amino acids. Germline V CDR1 and CDR2: MDHEN, SYDVKM. V was clipped by 7 bases and J by 3 bases; unmatched bases: 11. The CDR3 coding sequence is TGTGCCAGCACCCGACAGGGGACCTTACCCAATCAGCCCCAGCATTTT. Translated, it gives CASTRQGTLPNQPQHF.

This clone was seen once. The chain has TRBV6-6 and TRBJ2-7, with TRBD1 identical over 10 bases. From germline, CDR1 is MNHNY and CDR2 SVGAGI (reference sequence). The CDR3 loop spans 14 amino acids. V lost 2 bases, J lost 9 bases, and 7 bases stayed unmatched. The CDR3 sequence is CASSYGTGEFRQYF. In DNA, the CDR3 is TGTGCCAGCAGTTACGGGACAGGGGAGTTTCGGCAGTACTTC.

The chain employs TRBV6-1 and TRBJ1-4; 8 bases are a match to TRBD1. The CDR3 covers 12 residues. Germline lookup yields CDR1 MNHNS and CDR2 SASEGT. After removal of 4 bases from V and 11 bases from J, the junction contained 3 bases not matched to a gene. The CDR3 region has the DNA TGTGCCAGCAGTGGGACAGGGCAGAAACTGTTTTTT. Its protein is CASSGTGQKLFF.

This sequence joins TRBV7-2 and TRBJ2-6; D call uncertain. The ends were cut back, 8 bases at V and 2 bases at J, with 10 bases in the middle. The CDR3 sequence is 14 residues long. Germline CDR1 is SGHTA and CDR2 is FQGNSA. CDR3 sequence reads: CASSLEPGANVLTF. In DNA form, the CDR3 reads TGTGCCAGCTCCCTTGAGCCTGGGGCCAACGTCCTGACTTTC.

The chain is built from TRBV15 and TRBJ2-7; D unclear. V was shortened by 0 bases and J by 3 bases, with 3 bases between the two germline ends. This CDR3 has 12 residues. Germline V gives CDR1 LNHNV, CDR2 YYDKDF (reference sequence). The CDR3, as DNA: TGTGCCACCAGCAGAGACAACTACGAGCAGTACTTC. As protein: CATSRDNYEQYF.

This CDR3 reads CASSSPGLAKGYNEQFF. DNA for the CDR3: TGTGCCAGCAGCTCCCCGGGACTAGCAAAAGGCTACAATGAGCAGTTCTTC. The chain has TRBV11-1 and TRBJ2-1, with 9 positions matching TRBD2. V lost 4 bases, J lost 3 bases, and 10 bases stayed unmatched. Per germline, CDR1 SGHAT and CDR2 FQDESV (reference sequence). This CDR3 has 17 amino acids.

The gene calls are TRBV11-1 and TRBJ2-4; maybe TRBD2 (5 bases). V gave up 5 bases and J gave up 4 bases, with 15 bases separating them. The V gene's germline CDR1 is SGHAT and CDR2 FQDESV (reference sequence). This CDR3 spans 15 amino acids. The CDR3 protein is CASSPPRARKNIQYF. DNA for the CDR3: TGTGCCAGCAGCCCCCCGAGGGCTAGAAAAAACATTCAGTACTTC.